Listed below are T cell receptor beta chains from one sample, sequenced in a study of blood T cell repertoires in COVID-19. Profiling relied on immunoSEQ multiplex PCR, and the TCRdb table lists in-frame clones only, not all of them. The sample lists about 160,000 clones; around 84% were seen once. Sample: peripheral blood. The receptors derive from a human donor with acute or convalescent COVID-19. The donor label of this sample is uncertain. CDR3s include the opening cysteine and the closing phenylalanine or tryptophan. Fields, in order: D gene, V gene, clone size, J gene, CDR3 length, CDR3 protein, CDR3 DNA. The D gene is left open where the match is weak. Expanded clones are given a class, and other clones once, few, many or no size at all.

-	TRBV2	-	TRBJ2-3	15	CASSSQGPSTDTQYF	TGTGCCAGCAGTTCACAGGGACCTAGCACAGATACGCAGTATTTT
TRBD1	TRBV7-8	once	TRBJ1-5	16	CASSLAAGTGMAPQHF	TGTGCCAGCAGCTTAGCCGCCGGGACAGGGATGGCGCCCCAGCATTTT
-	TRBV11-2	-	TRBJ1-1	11	CASSHLTEAFF	TGTGCCAGCAGCCATTTAACAGAAGCTTTCTTT
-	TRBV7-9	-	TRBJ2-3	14	CASGPLISSDTQYF	TGTGCCAGCGGCCCACTAATTTCGAGCGATACGCAGTATTTT
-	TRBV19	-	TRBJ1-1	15	CASSMTATLNTEAFF	TGTGCCAGTAGTATGACAGCTACTTTGAACACTGAAGCTTTCTTT
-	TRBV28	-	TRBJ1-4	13	CASSLGSSQKLFF	TGTGCCAGCAGTTTGGGTAGCAGCCAAAAACTGTTTTTT
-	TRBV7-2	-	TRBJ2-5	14	CASSSQGRGETQYF	TGTGCCAGCAGCTCGCAGGGGCGAGGGGAGACCCAGTACTTC
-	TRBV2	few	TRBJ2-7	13	CASRRTTRYEQYF	TGTGCCAGCAGAAGGACTACACGCTACGAGCAGTACTTC
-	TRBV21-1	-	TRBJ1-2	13	CASIRGQLNGYTF	TGTGCCAGCATCAGGGGGCAACTAAATGGCTACACCTTC
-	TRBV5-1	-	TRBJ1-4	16	CASSLAPTGANEKLFF	TGCGCCAGCAGCTTGGCCCCGACAGGCGCTAATGAAAAACTGTTTTTT
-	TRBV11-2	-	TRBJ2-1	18	CASSKRRRATLEENEQFF	TGTGCCAGCAGCAAACGTCGAAGAGCGACCCTTGAAGAGAATGAGCAGTTCTTC
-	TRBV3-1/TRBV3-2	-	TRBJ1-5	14	CASSQSQGNQPQHF	TGTGCCAGCAGCCAAAGCCAAGGCAATCAGCCCCAGCATTTT
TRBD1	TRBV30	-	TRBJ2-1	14	CAWILTGGYNEQFF	TGTGCCTGGATCCTTACAGGGGGATACAATGAGCAGTTCTTC
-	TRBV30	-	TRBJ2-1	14	CAWNGDFPYNEQFF	TGTGCCTGGAATGGGGACTTCCCGTACAATGAGCAGTTCTTC
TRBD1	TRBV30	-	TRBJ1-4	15	CAWSLGTGHFEKLFF	TGTGCCTGGAGTCTCGGGACAGGACATTTTGAAAAACTGTTTTTT
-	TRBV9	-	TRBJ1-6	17	CASSDGSGGSYNSPLHF	TGTGCCAGCAGCGATGGATCCGGGGGCTCCTATAATTCACCCCTCCACTTT
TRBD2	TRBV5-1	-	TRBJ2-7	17	CASGRVVAGELHYEQYF	TGCGCCAGCGGCCGGGTGGTAGCGGGGGAGCTCCACTACGAGCAGTACTTC
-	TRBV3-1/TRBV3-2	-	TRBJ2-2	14	CASSQQGNTGELFF	TGTGCCAGCAGCCAACAGGGAAACACCGGGGAGCTGTTTTTT
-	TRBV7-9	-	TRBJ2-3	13	CASSLGTTDTQYF	TGTGCCAGCAGCTTAGGGACAACAGATACGCAGTATTTT
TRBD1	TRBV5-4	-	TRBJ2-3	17	CASSFPAGTGSPDTQYF	TGTGCCAGCAGTTTTCCTGCCGGGACAGGGAGTCCAGATACGCAGTATTTT
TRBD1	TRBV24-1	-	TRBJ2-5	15	CATSDSGTDKETQYF	TGTGCCACCAGTGACTCTGGGACAGACAAAGAGACCCAGTACTTC
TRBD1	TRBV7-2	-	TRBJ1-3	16	CASSPTRGVTGNTIYF	TGTGCCAGCAGCCCTACCAGGGGGGTTACTGGAAACACCATATATTTT
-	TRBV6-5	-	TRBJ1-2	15	CASSTRGGANYGYTF	TGTGCCAGCAGTACTCGGGGGGGGGCTAACTATGGCTACACCTTC
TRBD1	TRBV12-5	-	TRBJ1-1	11	CASGHRGLTFF	TGTGCTAGTGGACACAGGGGGCTAACTTTCTTT
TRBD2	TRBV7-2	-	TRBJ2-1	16	CASSLAGTSGDNEQFF	TGTGCCAGCAGCTTAGCCGGGACTAGCGGTGACAATGAGCAGTTCTTC
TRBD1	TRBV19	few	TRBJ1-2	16	CASSPYRDRVAYGYTF	TGTGCCAGTAGTCCGTACCGGGACAGGGTCGCCTATGGCTACACCTTC
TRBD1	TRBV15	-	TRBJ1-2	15	CATSRDLDRGGGYTF	TGTGCCACCAGCAGAGATTTGGACAGGGGAGGAGGCTACACCTTC
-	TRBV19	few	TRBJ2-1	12	CASSIVDNEQFF	TGTGCCAGTAGTATAGTCGACAATGAGCAGTTCTTC
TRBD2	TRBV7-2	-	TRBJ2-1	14	CASSAGSRGGRQFF	TGTGCCAGCAGCGCCGGGTCGCGGGGGGGCCGGCAGTTCTTC
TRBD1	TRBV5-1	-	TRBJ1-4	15	CASSGSGQVSEKLFF	TGCGCCAGCAGCGGTTCGGGACAGGTATCGGAAAAACTGTTTTTT
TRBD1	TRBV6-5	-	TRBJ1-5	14	CASSHPGQGAGQHF	TGTGCCAGCAGCCACCCGGGACAGGGGGCAGGCCAGCATTTT
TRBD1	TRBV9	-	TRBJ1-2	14	CASRRGQGAGGYTF	TGTGCCAGCAGACGGGGACAGGGAGCCGGCGGCTACACCTTC
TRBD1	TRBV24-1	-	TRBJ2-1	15	CATSDPAPRDSGQFF	TGTGCCACCAGTGATCCAGCCCCCCGGGACAGTGGACAGTTCTTC
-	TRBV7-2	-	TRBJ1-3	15	CASSKTPGKGNTIYF	TGTGCCAGCAGCAAAACCCCAGGGAAAGGAAACACCATATATTTT
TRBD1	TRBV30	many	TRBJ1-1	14	CAWRAKQGEGEAFF	TGTGCCTGGAGGGCGAAACAGGGGGAAGGTGAAGCTTTCTTT
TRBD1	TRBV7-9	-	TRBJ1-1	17	CASSARTGGGGNTEAFF	TGTGCCAGCAGCGCCCGGACAGGGGGCGGCGGTAACACTGAAGCTTTCTTT
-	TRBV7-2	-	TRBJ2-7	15	CASSLRGGDTYEQYF	TGTGCCAGCAGCCTGCGCGGAGGGGATACCTACGAGCAGTACTTC